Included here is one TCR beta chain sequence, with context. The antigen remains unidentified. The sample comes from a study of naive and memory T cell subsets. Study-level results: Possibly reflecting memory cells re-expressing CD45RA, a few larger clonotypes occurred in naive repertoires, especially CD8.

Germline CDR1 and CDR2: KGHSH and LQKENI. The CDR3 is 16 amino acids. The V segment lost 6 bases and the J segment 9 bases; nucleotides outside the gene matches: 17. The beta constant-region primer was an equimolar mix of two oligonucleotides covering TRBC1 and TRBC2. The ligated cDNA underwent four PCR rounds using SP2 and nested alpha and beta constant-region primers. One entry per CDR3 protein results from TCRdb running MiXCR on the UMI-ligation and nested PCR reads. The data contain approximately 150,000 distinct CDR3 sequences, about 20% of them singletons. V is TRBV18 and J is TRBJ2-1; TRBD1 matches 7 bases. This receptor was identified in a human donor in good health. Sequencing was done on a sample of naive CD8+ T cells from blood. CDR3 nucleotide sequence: TGTGCCAGCTCGTGGTGGGACAGAAAGTTTTACGGTGAGCAGTTCTTC. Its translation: CASSWWDRKFYGEQFF.